The clone carrying this TCR beta chain was found many times. Its cognate antigen is unknown. CDR1 and CDR2 (germline): DFQATT, SNEGSKA (reference sequence). CDR3 size: 17 residues. Losses at the gene ends were 0 bases for V and 0 bases for J; bases not matched to a gene: 7. TCRdb called the reads again in MiXCR, with one record for every CDR3 protein. The sample yields about 140,000 distinct CDR3 sequences, 5% to 6.5% seen once. The data belong to a study of T cell repertoires in cytomegalovirus infection. Study context: Evidence of both CMV infection and a matching HLA type came from public TCR beta signatures. Whole-study findings and limits: Identification of carriers of CMV plus the relevant HLA was performed using cumulative public TCR beta family frequency. There were HLA-C-restricted CMV-specific TCR beta clonotypes dominating the ex vivo response.

Sequenced material: PBMCs. The sequence came from a human donor in good health (CMV status not recorded). Some clones in this sample may be carry-over from other donors' samples. The chain uses TRBV20-1 and TRBJ2-1, with 8 bases aligning to TRBD2. DNA for the CDR3: TGCAGTGCTAGAGAGATTCGCGGGGGGATCTCCTACAATGAGCAGTTCTTC. Its protein product is CSAREIRGGISYNEQFF.